This is a list of T cell receptor beta chains from one sample in a study of blood T cell repertoires in COVID-19. TCRdb's copy holds only in-frame clones and misses some; the assay was immunoSEQ multiplex PCR. The repertoire consists of around 330,000 clones, with about 87% occurring once and the leading ten covering approximately 9%. The sample consisted of PBMCs or T cells enriched from blood (not recorded which). All receptors come from a woman under 30 who had recovered from COVID-19. Each CDR3 is given with its conserved first and last residue. A D gene is named only where the DNA matches it firmly. The size field is filled for only some rows; it gives once, few, many or a size class.

J gene	D gene	clone size	V gene	CDR3 protein	CDR3 DNA
TRBJ1-1	.	few	TRBV11-2	CASSLEISGGDTEAFF	TGTGCCAGCAGCTTAGAGATCTCCGGAGGGGATACTGAAGCTTTCTTT
TRBJ1-1	.	.	TRBV7-9	CASSLSGRVKNTEAFF	TGTGCCAGCAGCTTGTCGGGCAGGGTCAAGAACACTGAAGCTTTCTTT
TRBJ2-7	.	.	TRBV18	CASSQKPGVESYEQYF	TGTGCCAGCTCCCAAAAGCCGGGAGTGGAATCCTACGAGCAGTACTTC
TRBJ1-2	TRBD1	once	TRBV19	CASRPGQGFGYTF	TGTGCCAGTAGACCGGGACAGGGGTTTGGCTACACCTTC
TRBJ2-2	TRBD2	.	TRBV4-2	CASSHPSGGANTGELFF	TGTGCCAGCAGCCACCCTAGCGGGGGGGCTAACACCGGGGAGCTGTTTTTT
TRBJ2-1	.	.	TRBV7-2	CASSPVSSYNEQFF	TGTGCCAGCAGCCCCGTTAGCTCCTACAATGAGCAGTTCTTC
TRBJ2-3	TRBD2	few	TRBV7-6	CASSLGGGRPLDTQYF	TGTGCCAGCAGCTTAGGGGGGGGACGCCCCCTGGATACGCAGTATTTT
TRBJ2-7	.	.	TRBV5-4	CASSPPGHPYEQYF	TGTGCCAGCAGCCCTCCGGGACATCCTTACGAGCAGTACTTC
TRBJ2-7	.	.	TRBV6-1	CASSVSRGTSSYEQYF	TGTGCCAGCAGTGTAAGTCGGGGGACGAGCTCCTACGAGCAGTACTTC
TRBJ1-1	TRBD1	.	TRBV2	CASSDPRGQGPNTEAFF	TGTGCCAGCAGTGATCCCCGCGGACAGGGGCCGAACACTGAAGCTTTCTTT
TRBJ2-3	TRBD2	.	TRBV4-2	CASSQRLAGGEDTQYF	TGTGCCAGCAGCCAACGACTAGCGGGGGGGGAAGATACGCAGTATTTT
TRBJ2-2	.	.	TRBV19	CASSISGSLTGELFF	TGTGCCAGTAGTATCAGCGGCAGCCTCACCGGGGAGCTGTTTTTT
TRBJ1-1	TRBD1	.	TRBV23-1	CASSQSTGKDNPPWNTEAFF	TGCGCCAGCAGTCAATCGACAGGGAAGGATAATCCGCCGTGGAACACTGAAGCTTTCTTT
TRBJ2-7	TRBD2	.	TRBV28	CASSNRLAGGASYEQYF	TGTGCCAGCAGTAATCGGCTAGCGGGGGGGGCCTCCTACGAGCAGTACTTC
TRBJ2-1	TRBD2	.	TRBV28	CASRGVLGDYYNEQFF	TGTGCCAGCAGGGGTGTATTAGGGGACTACTACAATGAGCAGTTCTTC